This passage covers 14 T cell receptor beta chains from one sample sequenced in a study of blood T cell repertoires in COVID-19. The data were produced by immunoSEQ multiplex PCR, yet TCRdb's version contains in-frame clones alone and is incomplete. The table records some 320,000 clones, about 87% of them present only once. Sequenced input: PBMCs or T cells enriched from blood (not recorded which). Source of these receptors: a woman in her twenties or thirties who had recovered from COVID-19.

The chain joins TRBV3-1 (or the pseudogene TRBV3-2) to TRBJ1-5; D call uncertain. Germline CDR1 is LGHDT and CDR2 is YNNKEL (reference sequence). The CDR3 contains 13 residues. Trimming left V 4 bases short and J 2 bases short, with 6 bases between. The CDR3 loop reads CASSRDGNQPQHF. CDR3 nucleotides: TGTGCCAGCAGCCGAGACGGCAATCAGCCCCAGCATTTT.

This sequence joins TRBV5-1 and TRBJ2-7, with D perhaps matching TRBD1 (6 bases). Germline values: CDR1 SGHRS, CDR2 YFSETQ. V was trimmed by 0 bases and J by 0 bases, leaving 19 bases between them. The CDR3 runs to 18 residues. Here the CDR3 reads CASSLALTGLYSSYEQYF. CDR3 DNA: TGCGCCAGCAGCTTGGCCCTGACAGGCCTCTACAGCTCCTACGAGCAGTACTTC.

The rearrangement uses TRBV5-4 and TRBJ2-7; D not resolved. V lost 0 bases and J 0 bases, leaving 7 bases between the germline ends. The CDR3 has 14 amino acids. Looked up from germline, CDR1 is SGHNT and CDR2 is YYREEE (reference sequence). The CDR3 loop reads CASSLDWSSYEQYF. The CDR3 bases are TGTGCCAGCAGCTTGGACTGGAGCTCCTACGAGCAGTACTTC.

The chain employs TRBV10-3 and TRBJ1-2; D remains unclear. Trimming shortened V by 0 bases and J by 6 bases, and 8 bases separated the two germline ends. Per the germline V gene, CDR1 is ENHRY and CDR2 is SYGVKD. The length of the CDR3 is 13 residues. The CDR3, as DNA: TGTGCCATCAGTGAGTCGAGGCCGCATGGCTACACCTTC. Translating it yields CAISESRPHGYTF.

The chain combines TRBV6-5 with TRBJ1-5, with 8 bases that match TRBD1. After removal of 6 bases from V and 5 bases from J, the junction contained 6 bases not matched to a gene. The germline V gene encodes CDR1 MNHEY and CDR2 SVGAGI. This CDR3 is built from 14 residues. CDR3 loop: CASRTGTGDQPQHF. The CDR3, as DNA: TGTGCCAGCAGGACTGGGACAGGAGATCAGCCCCAGCATTTT.

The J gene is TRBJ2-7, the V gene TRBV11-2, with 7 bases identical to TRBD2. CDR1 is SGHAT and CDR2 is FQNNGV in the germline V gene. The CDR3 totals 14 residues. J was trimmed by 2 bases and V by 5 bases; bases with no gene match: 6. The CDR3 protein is CASSLGGGTYEQYF. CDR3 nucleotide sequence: TGTGCCAGCAGCCTAGGCGGGGGAACCTACGAGCAGTACTTC.

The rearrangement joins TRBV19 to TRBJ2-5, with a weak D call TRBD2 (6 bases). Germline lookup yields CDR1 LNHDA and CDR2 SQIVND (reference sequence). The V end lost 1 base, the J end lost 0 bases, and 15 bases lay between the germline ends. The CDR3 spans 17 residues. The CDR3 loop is CASSIAPFRDYQETQYF. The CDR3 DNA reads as TGTGCCAGTAGTATAGCCCCCTTCCGGGACTACCAAGAGACCCAGTACTTC.

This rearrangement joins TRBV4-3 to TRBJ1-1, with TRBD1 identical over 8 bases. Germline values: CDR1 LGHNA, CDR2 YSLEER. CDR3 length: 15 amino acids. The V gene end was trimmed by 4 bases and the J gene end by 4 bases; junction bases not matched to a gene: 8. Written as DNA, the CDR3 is TGCGCCAGCAGCCGCGCTGCGGACAGGGCCACTGAAGCTTTCTTT. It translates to CASSRAADRATEAFF.

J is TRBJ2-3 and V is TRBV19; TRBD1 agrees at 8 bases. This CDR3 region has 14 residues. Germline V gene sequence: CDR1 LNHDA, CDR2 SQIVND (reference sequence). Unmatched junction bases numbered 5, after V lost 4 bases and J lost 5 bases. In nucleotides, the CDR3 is TGTGCCAGTAGTACAGGGGGCGGTGGAGATACGCAGTATTTT. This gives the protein CASSTGGGGDTQYF.

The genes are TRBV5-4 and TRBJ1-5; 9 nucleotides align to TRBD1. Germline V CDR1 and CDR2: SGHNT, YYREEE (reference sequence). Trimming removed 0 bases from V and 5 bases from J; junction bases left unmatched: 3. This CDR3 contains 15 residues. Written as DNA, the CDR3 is TGTGCCAGCAGCTTGGGGACAGGGGACCATCAGCCCCAGCATTTT. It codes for CASSLGTGDHQPQHF.

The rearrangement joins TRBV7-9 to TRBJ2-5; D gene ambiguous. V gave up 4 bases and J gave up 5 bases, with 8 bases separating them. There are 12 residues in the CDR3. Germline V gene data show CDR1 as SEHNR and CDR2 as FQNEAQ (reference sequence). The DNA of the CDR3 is TGTGCCAGCAGCTCTCTCGGTGAGACCCAGTACTTC. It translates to CASSSLGETQYF. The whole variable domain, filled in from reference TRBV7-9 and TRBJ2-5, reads DTGVSQNPRHKITKRGQNVTFRCDPISEHNRLYWYRQTLGQGPEFLTYFQNEAQLEKSRLLSDRFSAERPKGSFSTLEIQRTEQGDSAMYLCASSSLGETQYFGPGTRLLVL.

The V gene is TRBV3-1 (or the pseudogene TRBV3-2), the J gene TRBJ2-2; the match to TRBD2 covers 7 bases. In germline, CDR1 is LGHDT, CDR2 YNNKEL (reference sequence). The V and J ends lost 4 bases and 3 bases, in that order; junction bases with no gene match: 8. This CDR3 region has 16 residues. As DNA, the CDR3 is TGTGCCAGCAGCCCACCGGGACTACTATACACCGGGGAGCTGTTTTTT. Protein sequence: CASSPPGLLYTGELFF.

In DNA, the CDR3 is TGTGCCAGCAGTTACTCGAAACAGGGAGTGTATGGCTACACCTTC. Amino acid sequence: CASSYSKQGVYGYTF. The chain uses TRBV6-2 or TRBV6-3 and TRBJ1-2; weak D call: TRBD1 (6 bases). Germline V gene data show CDR1 as MNHEY and CDR2 as SVGEGT. V lost 0 bases to trimming and J lost 5 bases, with 13 bases between them. This CDR3 has 15 amino acids.

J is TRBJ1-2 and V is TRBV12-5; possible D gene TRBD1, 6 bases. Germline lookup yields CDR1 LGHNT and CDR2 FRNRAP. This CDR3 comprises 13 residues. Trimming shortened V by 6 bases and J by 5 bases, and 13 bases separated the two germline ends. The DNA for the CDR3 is TGTGCTAGTGGCCCGGCAGGGGAATATGGCTACACCTTC. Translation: CASGPAGEYGYTF.